This is a list of T cell receptor beta chains from one sample in a study of control samples from healthy donors and cancer patients. Clones were sequenced by immunoSEQ multiplex PCR, and TCRdb holds only the in-frame ones, with some missing. Counted here are tens of thousands of clones, over 80% occurring once; the ten biggest clones make up more than 15%. Sequencing used blood. The receptors derive from a man aged 30-40 years in good health. CDR3s include the opening cysteine and the closing phenylalanine or tryptophan. D genes are given only for firm matches. Clone size is not always given. Where it is, it says once, few, many or a class for expanded clones.

V gene: TRBV5-1; D gene: .; clone size: .; J gene: TRBJ2-2; CDR3 DNA: TGCGCCAGCAGCTTTATTAGGGGTATCACCGGGGAGCTGTTTTTT; CDR3 protein: CASSFIRGITGELFF
V gene: TRBV6-6; D gene: .; clone size: .; J gene: TRBJ2-3; CDR3 DNA: TGTGCCAGCAGTGCCGGGACCCCTCCCACAGATACGCAGTATTTT; CDR3 protein: CASSAGTPPTDTQYF
V gene: TRBV6-1; D gene: .; clone size: .; J gene: TRBJ1-6; CDR3 DNA: TGTGCCAGCAGTGAACATGGGGGCATCAATTCACCCCTCCACTTT; CDR3 protein: CASSEHGGINSPLHF
V gene: TRBV29-1; D gene: .; clone size: .; J gene: TRBJ2-5; CDR3 DNA: TGCAGCGTTGACGGTCCCGCGACAGCGTCCCAAGAGACCCAGTACTTC; CDR3 protein: CSVDGPATASQETQYF
V gene: TRBV3-1/TRBV3-2; D gene: .; clone size: .; J gene: TRBJ2-3; CDR3 DNA: TGTGCCAGCAGCCAAAGGGGAGCAGATACGCAGTATTTT; CDR3 protein: CASSQRGADTQYF
V gene: TRBV13; D gene: .; clone size: .; J gene: TRBJ2-3; CDR3 DNA: TGTGCCACTCAATGGGGCGATACGCAGTATTTT; CDR3 protein: CATQWGDTQYF
V gene: TRBV5-1; D gene: .; clone size: .; J gene: TRBJ2-7; CDR3 DNA: TGCGCCAGCAGCGCTGACAGGACGGGTAACGAGCAGTACTTC; CDR3 protein: CASSADRTGNEQYF
V gene: TRBV2; D gene: .; clone size: .; J gene: TRBJ2-4; CDR3 DNA: TGTGCCAGCAGTGGGGATGTAGCCAAAAACATTCAGTACTTC; CDR3 protein: CASSGDVAKNIQYF
V gene: TRBV6-5; D gene: TRBD1; clone size: .; J gene: TRBJ1-4; CDR3 DNA: TGTGCCAGCAGTTACTCTCCAGGGGGTAATGAAAAACTGTTTTTT; CDR3 protein: CASSYSPGGNEKLFF
V gene: TRBV4-2; D gene: TRBD2; clone size: .; J gene: TRBJ2-3; CDR3 DNA: TGTGCCAGCAGCCAAATGGCTAGCGGGGATACGCAGTATTTT; CDR3 protein: CASSQMASGDTQYF
V gene: TRBV5-8; D gene: .; clone size: .; J gene: TRBJ2-2; CDR3 DNA: TGTGCCAGCAGCTCGTACAACACCGGGGAGCTGTTTTTT; CDR3 protein: CASSSYNTGELFF
V gene: TRBV5-4; D gene: TRBD2; clone size: .; J gene: TRBJ2-2; CDR3 DNA: TGTGCCAGCAGCTGGGGGGGTAGGCGGGCCGGGGAGCTGTTTTTT; CDR3 protein: CASSWGGRRAGELFF
V gene: TRBV7-2; D gene: .; clone size: .; J gene: TRBJ1-1; CDR3 DNA: TGTGCCAGCAGCGAGTTTACTGAAGCTTTCTTT; CDR3 protein: CASSEFTEAFF
V gene: TRBV5-4; D gene: .; clone size: .; J gene: TRBJ2-2; CDR3 DNA: TGTGCCAGCAGCGAGGACAGCGCGAACACCGGGGAGCTGTTTTTT; CDR3 protein: CASSEDSANTGELFF
V gene: TRBV5-6; D gene: .; clone size: .; J gene: TRBJ2-3; CDR3 DNA: TGTGCCAGCAGCTTTATTTTCGGGGGCCCTCCTAGCACAGATACGCAGTATTTT; CDR3 protein: CASSFIFGGPPSTDTQYF
V gene: TRBV27; D gene: .; clone size: .; J gene: TRBJ1-1; CDR3 DNA: TGTGCCAGCAGTTTTCGGGGGGCGACTGAAGCTTTCTTT; CDR3 protein: CASSFRGATEAFF
V gene: TRBV30; D gene: TRBD1; clone size: .; J gene: TRBJ1-1; CDR3 DNA: TGTGCCTGGACAGGACAGGGCAACACTGAAGCTTTCTTT; CDR3 protein: CAWTGQGNTEAFF
V gene: TRBV9; D gene: .; clone size: .; J gene: TRBJ1-2; CDR3 DNA: TGTGCCAGCAGCGTAGGGCAGATCCTCTATGGCTACACCTTC; CDR3 protein: CASSVGQILYGYTF
V gene: TRBV6-2/TRBV6-3; D gene: .; clone size: .; J gene: TRBJ2-7; CDR3 DNA: TGTGCCAGCAGTTCACACAGGGACGAGCAGTACTTC; CDR3 protein: CASSSHRDEQYF
V gene: TRBV11-2; D gene: TRBD1; clone size: .; J gene: TRBJ2-7; CDR3 DNA: TGTGCCAGCAGCTCTGAACCGGGACAGGGACCCTACGAGCAGTACTTC; CDR3 protein: CASSSEPGQGPYEQYF
V gene: TRBV3-1/TRBV3-2; D gene: .; clone size: .; J gene: TRBJ1-4; CDR3 DNA: TGTGCCAGCAGAAAGGGCCTCCAAGGTAATGAAAAACTGTTTTTT; CDR3 protein: CASRKGLQGNEKLFF
V gene: TRBV10-3; D gene: .; clone size: .; J gene: TRBJ1-2; CDR3 DNA: TGTGCCATCAGTGAGTCGAACTCAGGGAACTATGGCTACACCTTC; CDR3 protein: CAISESNSGNYGYTF
V gene: TRBV11-2; D gene: TRBD1; clone size: .; J gene: TRBJ2-7; CDR3 DNA: TGTGCCAGCAGCCCCCGACAGGGGCAGCAGTACTTC; CDR3 protein: CASSPRQGQQYF
V gene: TRBV6-6; D gene: .; clone size: .; J gene: TRBJ1-1; CDR3 DNA: TGTGCCAGCAGTTTAACAGGGAAAGCTGAAGCTTTCTTT; CDR3 protein: CASSLTGKAEAFF
V gene: TRBV5-1; D gene: .; clone size: few; J gene: TRBJ1-1; CDR3 DNA: TGCGCCAGCAGCTTGTATAGGGAAAACACTGAAGCTTTCTTT; CDR3 protein: CASSLYRENTEAFF
V gene: TRBV25-1; D gene: TRBD1; clone size: .; J gene: TRBJ2-7; CDR3 DNA: TGTGCCAGCCAAGGACAGGCCTACTCCTACGAGCAGTACTTC; CDR3 protein: CASQGQAYSYEQYF
V gene: TRBV5-1; D gene: TRBD1; clone size: .; J gene: TRBJ1-6; CDR3 DNA: TGCGCCAGCAGCTGGACAGGGGGTAATTCACCCCTCCACTTT; CDR3 protein: CASSWTGGNSPLHF
V gene: TRBV2; D gene: TRBD1; clone size: many; J gene: TRBJ1-4; CDR3 DNA: TGTGCCAGCAGTCAAAGGGGGCAGACTAATGAAAAACTGTTTTTT; CDR3 protein: CASSQRGQTNEKLFF
V gene: TRBV6-5; D gene: .; clone size: few; J gene: TRBJ1-6; CDR3 DNA: TGTGCCAGCAGTTACAAGAATTCACCCCTCCACTTT; CDR3 protein: CASSYKNSPLHF
V gene: TRBV6-2/TRBV6-3; D gene: .; clone size: .; J gene: TRBJ2-6; CDR3 DNA: TGTGCCAGCAGTTACTCGAAGGTCGGCAACGTCCTGACTTTC; CDR3 protein: CASSYSKVGNVLTF
V gene: TRBV13; D gene: TRBD1; clone size: once; J gene: TRBJ2-7; CDR3 DNA: TGTGCCAGCAGCATCATGGGACAGGTTTTCTCCTACGAGCAGTACTTC; CDR3 protein: CASSIMGQVFSYEQYF
V gene: TRBV3-1/TRBV3-2; D gene: .; clone size: .; J gene: TRBJ2-7; CDR3 DNA: TGTGCCAGCAGCAGCGGCCCGGGGGCCCCCTACGAGCAGTACTTC; CDR3 protein: CASSSGPGAPYEQYF
V gene: TRBV11-2; D gene: TRBD1; clone size: .; J gene: TRBJ1-6; CDR3 DNA: TGTGCCAGCAGCTTAGTGGGGGACAGGGGCGGGTCACCCCTCCACTTT; CDR3 protein: CASSLVGDRGGSPLHF
V gene: TRBV27; D gene: .; clone size: .; J gene: TRBJ2-7; CDR3 DNA: TGTGCCAGCAGCTCAATGCCGCCATCCGGGACACTGATTTACGAGCAGTACTTC; CDR3 protein: CASSSMPPSGTLIYEQYF
V gene: TRBV30; D gene: TRBD1; clone size: .; J gene: TRBJ1-5; CDR3 DNA: TGTGCCTGGGACAGGGGGGGCTATAGCAATCAGCCCCAGCATTTT; CDR3 protein: CAWDRGGYSNQPQHF
V gene: TRBV12-3/TRBV12-4; D gene: .; clone size: once; J gene: TRBJ1-5; CDR3 DNA: TGTGCCAGCAGTTTTTTTAGCAATCGGCCCCAGCATTTT; CDR3 protein: CASSFFSNRPQHF
V gene: TRBV5-1; D gene: TRBD1; clone size: .; J gene: TRBJ1-1; CDR3 DNA: TGCGCCAGCAGAATGGCCACCGGGACAGGGGGCACTGAAGCTTTCTTT; CDR3 protein: CASRMATGTGGTEAFF